These T cell receptor beta chains were read from a single sample in a study of cytomegalovirus exposure and HLA in healthy donors. Measured with immunoSEQ multiplex PCR; TCRdb has only the in-frame clones, and not every one. Counted here are fewer than 250,000 clones, 85% to 90% occurring once; the ten biggest clones make up 2.6%. Sequencing was done on a sample of PBMCs. The origin of the receptors is a man in his late teens or twenties in good health and CMV-seronegative. CDR3s include the opening cysteine and the closing phenylalanine or tryptophan. A D gene is named only where the DNA matches it firmly. Clone size is not always given. Where it is, it says once, few, many or a class for expanded clones.

CDR3 DNA	CDR3 protein	V gene	J gene	D gene	clone size
TGTGCCAGCAGTTCCCGACAGGGGCCGGGTCAGCCCCAGCATTTT	CASSSRQGPGQPQHF	TRBV6-5	TRBJ1-5	TRBD1	NA
TGTGCCAGCAGCTCCCCAGGGTGGAACCAAGCTTTCTTT	CASSSPGWNQAFF	TRBV7-6	TRBJ1-1	NA	NA
TGTGCCAGCAGTGGTACGACTAGCGGAGTGACAGATACGCAGTATTTT	CASSGTTSGVTDTQYF	TRBV28	TRBJ2-3	TRBD2	NA
TGCAGCGTTGGAGACACCGGGGAGCTGTTTTTT	CSVGDTGELFF	TRBV29-1	TRBJ2-2	NA	NA
TGTGCCAGCAGCTTAAAAGAGACCCAGTACTTC	CASSLKETQYF	TRBV9	TRBJ2-5	NA	NA
TGTGCCAGCAGTCTACAGGGGGCGGATGGCTACACCTTC	CASSLQGADGYTF	TRBV25-1	TRBJ1-2	TRBD1	NA
TGTGCCAGCAGCTTCGGGACAGTCTCCTACAATGAGCAGTTCTTC	CASSFGTVSYNEQFF	TRBV5-6	TRBJ2-1	TRBD1	NA
TGTGCCAGCAGCGTAGAGGGGTCCACCGGGGAGCTGTTTTTT	CASSVEGSTGELFF	TRBV9	TRBJ2-2	NA	NA
TGTGCCAGCAGTCCTAGTTCGGCCTACGAGCAGTACTTC	CASSPSSAYEQYF	TRBV28	TRBJ2-7	NA	NA
TGTGCCACCGGGGTGAACACTGAAGCTTTCTTT	CATGVNTEAFF	TRBV7-9	TRBJ1-1	NA	NA
TGCGCCAGCCAGAATTCAGGGTCGGTAGGCAACACCATATATTTT	CASQNSGSVGNTIYF	TRBV5-1	TRBJ1-3	NA	NA
TGTGCCAGCAGTTTGCGGGGTTTCGGAAAGACCCAGTACTTC	CASSLRGFGKTQYF	TRBV27	TRBJ2-5	NA	NA
TGCGCCAGCAGCCAAGATCTAGGGGGAGCAAACAATGAGCAGTTCTTC	CASSQDLGGANNEQFF	TRBV4-3	TRBJ2-1	NA	NA
TGCGCCAGCAGCCTCGTTCCCCCCGGACTAAGCGGTTTCTTATACAATGAGCAGTTCTTC	CASSLVPPGLSGFLYNEQFF	TRBV4-1	TRBJ2-1	NA	NA
TGTGCCAGCAGCTTAGATTTTCAGGGTTCGGCTGAAGCTTTCTTT	CASSLDFQGSAEAFF	TRBV7-2	TRBJ1-1	NA	NA
TGTGCCAGTAGGGTGGGGCCACAACTACATCAGCCCCAGCATTTT	CASRVGPQLHQPQHF	TRBV19	TRBJ1-5	NA	NA
TGCAGCGTCCAACCCCCCCCCGGGGGGGAGACCCAGTACTTC	CSVQPPPGGETQYF	TRBV29-1	TRBJ2-5	TRBD2	NA
TGTGCCAGCAACCCTGCAGGGGGGAACACTGAAGCTTTCTTT	CASNPAGGNTEAFF	TRBV6-6	TRBJ1-1	TRBD1	once
TGTGCCAGCTCACCGCTTCCCTCCGGGACAGGGGGCTACGAGCAGTACTTC	CASSPLPSGTGGYEQYF	TRBV18	TRBJ2-7	TRBD1	NA
TGTGCCAGCAGTTACGGGGCAGGGCTGGGGAGGGAAGCTTTCTTT	CASSYGAGLGREAFF	TRBV6-5	TRBJ1-1	NA	NA
TGTGCCAGCAGCCAAGAGACAGGGCTCGACGAGCAGTACTTC	CASSQETGLDEQYF	TRBV14	TRBJ2-7	TRBD1	NA
TGTGCCAGCAGTCGGGGGGCTTCAGGGGTGGGCTACACCTTC	CASSRGASGVGYTF	TRBV27	TRBJ1-2	NA	NA
TGTGCCAGCAGCGGGACCGGGGGTGTAAACTATGGCTACACCTTC	CASSGTGGVNYGYTF	TRBV9	TRBJ1-2	NA	NA
TGTGCCAGCAGTTGGCGACAAAAGGACTACGAGCAGTACTTC	CASSWRQKDYEQYF	TRBV28	TRBJ2-7	NA	NA
TGCAGCGTTGAAGATTTGGGCGAAGAGACCCAGTACTTC	CSVEDLGEETQYF	TRBV29-1	TRBJ2-5	NA	NA
TGTGCCAGCAGCCCCAGTAGCGGGACAGACATTCAGTACTTC	CASSPSSGTDIQYF	TRBV7-2	TRBJ2-4	NA	NA
TGCGCCAGCAGCCATCCGGGACTAGGGAGGGACGAGCAGTACTTC	CASSHPGLGRDEQYF	TRBV4-1	TRBJ2-7	TRBD2	NA
TGCGCCAGCAGCCAAATGACCATTTCTCTACAGGGGTTGTCCTATAATTCACCCCTCCACTTT	CASSQMTISLQGLSYNSPLHF	TRBV4-1	TRBJ1-6	TRBD1	NA
TGTGCCAGCAGCTCTTCGGACAGGGGGCTGGGCTACACCTTC	CASSSSDRGLGYTF	TRBV7-6	TRBJ1-2	TRBD1	NA
TGTGCCAGCAGTGATCAGGTTATCTCCTATAATTCACCCCTCCACTTT	CASSDQVISYNSPLHF	TRBV6-1	TRBJ1-6	NA	NA
TGTGCCAGCAATACAGAGACCTATGGCTACACCTTC	CASNTETYGYTF	TRBV2	TRBJ1-2	NA	NA
TGTGCCAGCAGTATGTCTAACTATGGCTACACCTTC	CASSMSNYGYTF	TRBV7-6	TRBJ1-2	NA	NA